This entry concerns a single T cell receptor beta chain. Germline V gives CDR1 MNHEY, CDR2 SMNVEV (reference sequence). V was clipped by 7 bases and J by 6 bases, with 19 bases between them. This CDR3 contains 15 residues. The data originate from a study of cytomegalovirus exposure and HLA in healthy donors. Study summary: There were 90 million to 140 million unique TCR beta sequences, drawn from around 180 million T cells, in an earlier analysis.

Primers included in the PCR were 60 Vbeta and 13 Jbeta primers. Measured with immunoSEQ multiplex PCR; TCRdb has only the in-frame clones, and not every one. The sample records 150,000 to 200,000 clones, around 81% being singletons. Healthy bone marrow donors made up the donors. Donors likely had unrecorded immune exposures despite being nominally healthy when sampled. This sequence joins TRBV27 and TRBJ2-1; possible D gene TRBD1, 5 bases. Sequenced material: PBMCs. This TCR was sampled from a woman aged 18-29 years in good health and CMV-seropositive. Here the CDR3 DNA reads TGTGCCAGCACTATGAAGTGGACATCGCCCAATGAGCAGTTCTTC. Its protein is CASTMKWTSPNEQFF.